This T cell receptor (beta chain) was profiled in a study of cytomegalovirus exposure and HLA in healthy donors. The CDR3 extends over 14 amino acids. The germline gives CDR1 SGHRS, CDR2 YFSETQ. 60 Vbeta and 13 Jbeta primers were used in PCR. Some clones are missing from TCRdb's copy, which holds only in-frame ones; the method was immunoSEQ multiplex PCR. In the table there are some 180,000 clones, about 84% of which are singletons. The chain combines TRBV5-1 with TRBJ2-2, with 9 bases matching TRBD1. The receptor's source is a woman aged 25 to 45 in good health and CMV-seropositive. The sequenced sample consisted of PBMCs. Here the CDR3 DNA reads TGCGCAAGCGGACAGGGGTCGAACACCGGGGAGCTGTTTTTT. Its protein product is CASGQGSNTGELFF.